A selection of T cell receptor beta chains follows, all from one sample in a study of blood T cell repertoires in COVID-19. Produced via immunoSEQ multiplex PCR; TCRdb's table is partial and in-frame only. The repertoire has some 45,000 clones, 70% to 85% of them found once; the top ten carry roughly 10%. The sample consisted of peripheral blood. These receptor sequences come from a man aged 55 to 70 with acute or convalescent COVID-19. Both conserved end residues are part of each CDR3. D genes are given only for firm matches. A row's size may be missing; if present it is once, few, many or a size class.

V gene,D gene,J gene,clone size,CDR3 protein,CDR3 DNA
TRBV5-1,TRBD2,TRBJ2-4,NA,CASRGTSANIQYF,TGCGCCAGCAGAGGGACTAGCGCGAACATTCAGTACTTC
TRBV19,TRBD1,TRBJ1-2,NA,CASRGQGLYGYTF,TGTGCCAGTAGGGGACAGGGTCTCTATGGCTACACCTTC
TRBV7-9,TRBD1,TRBJ1-1,NA,CASSPRTGRGTEAFF,TGTGCCAGCAGCCCAAGGACAGGGAGAGGCACTGAAGCTTTCTTT
TRBV30,TRBD2,TRBJ2-1,few,CAWRLGGSEQFF,TGTGCCTGGAGATTGGGGGGGAGTGAGCAGTTCTTC
TRBV4-1,TRBD1,TRBJ2-2,few,CASSPQGVTGELFF,TGCGCCAGCAGCCCTCAGGGGGTCACCGGGGAGCTGTTTTTT
TRBV12-3/TRBV12-4,TRBD1,TRBJ1-1,NA,CASRRGQNEAFF,TGTGCCAGCCGACGGGGACAGAATGAAGCTTTCTTT
TRBV10-3,NA,TRBJ2-1,NA,CAISAGQGAGDEQFF,TGTGCCATCAGTGCAGGGCAGGGGGCGGGAGATGAGCAGTTCTTC
TRBV29-1,NA,TRBJ1-1,once,CSVEDSEAFF,TGCAGCGTTGAGGACAGTGAAGCTTTCTTT
TRBV7-8,NA,TRBJ1-2,NA,CASSLSLNYGYTF,TGTGCCAGCAGCTTATCGTTGAACTATGGCTACACCTTC
TRBV3-1/TRBV3-2,NA,TRBJ2-3,NA,CASSFREGDTQYF,TGTGCCAGCAGCTTCAGAGAGGGAGATACGCAGTATTTT
TRBV6-5,TRBD1,TRBJ2-7,NA,CASEGDRSLEQYF,TGTGCCAGCGAGGGGGACAGGTCTTTGGAGCAGTACTTC
TRBV7-2,NA,TRBJ1-4,NA,CASSLNGDANEKLFF,TGTGCCAGCAGCTTAAACGGGGATGCTAATGAAAAACTGTTTTTT
TRBV30,TRBD2,TRBJ2-3,NA,CAWSGGLAASTDTQYF,TGTGCCTGGAGTGGGGGACTAGCGGCTAGCACAGATACGCAGTATTTT
TRBV6-6,NA,TRBJ1-6,NA,CASSRRGPGRNSPLHF,TGTGCCAGCAGCCGACGAGGGCCAGGTCGCAATTCACCCCTCCACTTT
TRBV29-1,NA,TRBJ1-1,once,CSVGRGENTEAFF,TGCAGCGTCGGGCGGGGAGAGAACACTGAAGCTTTCTTT
TRBV30,NA,TRBJ1-3,NA,CACTGSGNTIYF,TGTGCCTGTACAGGGTCCGGGAACACCATATATTTT
TRBV28,NA,TRBJ1-3,once,CASSFGGAQGNTIYF,TGTGCCAGCAGTTTCGGGGGGGCGCAAGGAAACACCATATATTTT
TRBV10-3,NA,TRBJ1-6,NA,CAISESGDSPLHF,TGTGCCATCAGTGAGTCCGGGGATTCACCCCTCCACTTT
TRBV4-1,NA,TRBJ2-7,NA,CASSDTLHRASYEQYF,TGCGCCAGCAGTGACACTTTGCACAGGGCGTCCTACGAGCAGTACTTC
TRBV7-2,NA,TRBJ1-1,NA,CASSAKPGNTEAFF,TGTGCCAGCAGCGCAAAACCTGGCAACACTGAAGCTTTCTTT
TRBV2,TRBD1,TRBJ1-4,NA,CASRTGGPGEKLFF,TGTGCCAGCAGAACAGGGGGCCCGGGTGAAAAACTGTTTTTT
TRBV10-3,TRBD1,TRBJ1-2,NA,CAISPGQGNGYTF,TGTGCCATCAGCCCCGGACAGGGGAACGGCTACACCTTC
TRBV25-1,NA,TRBJ2-1,once,CASSPVQGKSYNEQFF,TGTGCCAGCAGTCCCGTACAGGGAAAATCCTACAATGAGCAGTTCTTC
TRBV25-1,NA,TRBJ2-3,NA,CASSEATSTDTQYF,TGTGCCAGCAGTGAAGCGACTAGCACAGATACGCAGTATTTT
TRBV29-1,NA,TRBJ1-2,NA,CSVEDRGRGGYTF,TGCAGCGTTGAAGACAGGGGCCGCGGTGGCTACACCTTC
TRBV7-2,NA,TRBJ2-3,NA,CASSSSLGALTDTQYF,TGTGCCAGCAGCTCCTCTCTGGGGGCTCTAACAGATACGCAGTATTTT
TRBV15,TRBD1,TRBJ1-5,once,CATRGQSNQPQHF,TGTGCCACCCGGGGACAGTCCAATCAGCCCCAGCATTTT
TRBV30,NA,TRBJ1-5,NA,CAWSVQGRQPQHF,TGTGCCTGGAGTGTTCAGGGTAGACAGCCCCAGCATTTT
TRBV5-6,TRBD1,TRBJ1-6,NA,CASSSTGRGNSPLHF,TGTGCCAGCAGTTCGACAGGGAGAGGTAATTCACCCCTCCACTTT
TRBV30,TRBD1,TRBJ2-7,NA,CAWSRTGFYEQYF,TGTGCCTGGAGTAGGACAGGGTTCTACGAGCAGTACTTC
TRBV7-9,TRBD1,TRBJ1-2,NA,CASSYKQGAGGYTF,TGTGCCAGCAGCTATAAACAGGGGGCGGGTGGCTACACCTTC
TRBV5-6,TRBD1,TRBJ1-6,NA,CASSLMGQRNSPLHF,TGTGCCAGCAGCTTGATGGGACAGCGGAATTCACCCCTCCACTTT
TRBV7-3,NA,TRBJ1-1,once,CASSSGHANTEAFF,TGTGCCAGCAGCTCCGGACATGCTAACACTGAAGCTTTCTTT
TRBV30,TRBD1,TRBJ2-7,once,CAWSDPQRQGVPYEQYF,TGTGCCTGGAGCGACCCGCAGAGACAGGGCGTCCCCTACGAGCAGTACTTC
TRBV19,NA,TRBJ2-1,NA,CASSITGGRSYEQFF,TGTGCCAGTAGTATTACCGGGGGACGATCCTATGAGCAGTTCTTC
TRBV19,NA,TRBJ1-5,NA,CASSIVGDSNQPQHF,TGTGCCAGTAGTATAGTAGGGGATAGCAATCAGCCCCAGCATTTT
TRBV4-1,TRBD2,TRBJ2-5,NA,CASSQLAGFRETQYF,TGCGCCAGCAGCCAACTAGCGGGGTTTAGAGAGACCCAGTACTTC
TRBV9,NA,TRBJ1-1,NA,CASSRQMNTEAFF,TGTGCCAGCAGTCGACAGATGAACACTGAAGCTTTCTTT
TRBV2,NA,TRBJ1-5,NA,CASIGGGNQPQHF,TGTGCCAGCATAGGGGGGGGGAATCAGCCCCAGCATTTT
TRBV11-2,TRBD1,TRBJ1-5,NA,CASSLGGTGAYSNQPQHF,TGTGCCAGCAGCTTAGGGGGGACAGGGGCCTATAGCAATCAGCCCCAGCATTTT
TRBV28,TRBD1,TRBJ2-7,NA,CASSLSGTGGSEQYF,TGTGCCAGCAGCCTCTCCGGGACAGGGGGCTCGGAGCAGTACTTC
TRBV5-1,TRBD1,TRBJ2-5,NA,CASSLEPGQGIRQETQYF,TGCGCCAGCAGCTTGGAACCGGGACAGGGAATACGGCAAGAGACCCAGTACTTC
TRBV5-6,NA,TRBJ1-5,NA,CASSLELWRVGQPQHF,TGTGCCAGCAGCTTGGAATTGTGGAGGGTCGGTCAGCCCCAGCATTTT
TRBV2,TRBD1,TRBJ2-7,NA,CASKTGASEEQYF,TGTGCCAGCAAAACAGGGGCTTCGGAAGAGCAGTACTTC
TRBV5-1,NA,TRBJ2-7,NA,CASSLGQIYEQYF,TGCGCCAGCAGCTTGGGACAGATCTACGAGCAGTACTTC
TRBV19,NA,TRBJ1-2,NA,CASSNPTAGNYGYTF,TGTGCCAGTAGTAACCCCACCGCGGGGAACTATGGCTACACCTTC
TRBV29-1,NA,TRBJ1-1,NA,CSVEAEGNTEAFF,TGCAGCGTTGAAGCAGAGGGGAACACTGAAGCTTTCTTT
TRBV4-1,TRBD1,TRBJ1-2,NA,CASSDPGTGMYGYTF,TGCGCCAGCAGCGATCCCGGGACAGGGATGTATGGCTACACCTTC
TRBV30,NA,TRBJ2-5,NA,CAWKGVQETQYF,TGTGCCTGGAAAGGGGTTCAAGAGACCCAGTACTTC
TRBV27,TRBD1,TRBJ2-7,NA,CASSLVAGGSYEQYF,TGTGCCAGCAGTTTAGTAGCAGGGGGCTCCTACGAGCAGTACTTC